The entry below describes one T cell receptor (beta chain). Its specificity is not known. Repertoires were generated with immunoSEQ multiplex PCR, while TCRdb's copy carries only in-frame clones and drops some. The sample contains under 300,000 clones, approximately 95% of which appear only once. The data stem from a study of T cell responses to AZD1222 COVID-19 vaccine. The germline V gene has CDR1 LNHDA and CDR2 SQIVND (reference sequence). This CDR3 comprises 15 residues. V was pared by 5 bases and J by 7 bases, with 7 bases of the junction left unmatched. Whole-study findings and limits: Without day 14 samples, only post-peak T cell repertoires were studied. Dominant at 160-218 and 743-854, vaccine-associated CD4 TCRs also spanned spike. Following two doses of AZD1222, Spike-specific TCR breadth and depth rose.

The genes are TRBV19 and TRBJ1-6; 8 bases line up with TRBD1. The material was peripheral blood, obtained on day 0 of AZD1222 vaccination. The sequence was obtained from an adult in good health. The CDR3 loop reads CASSGRTGRNSPLHF. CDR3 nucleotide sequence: TGTGCCAGTAGTGGAAGGACAGGGAGGAATTCACCCCTCCACTTT.